This T cell receptor beta chain emerged from a study of a mutant IDH1 vaccine in newly diagnosed glioma (dated by TCRdb to the early 2020s). Concerning the study at large: Of the 32 patients who were treated, around 62% were male and roughly 38% were female, and the mean age was about 40 years. Prior to enrollment, standard therapy consisting of radiotherapy alone, temozolomide alone, or radiochemotherapy with temozolomide had been administered to patients, with the combination being received by most patients. Peripheral blood was collected at six visits: V03 (baseline), V05, V07, V10, V12 and V13. Longitudinal TCRB deep sequencing was done for 25 to 30 treated patients, wherever samples were available for exploratory analyses.

Per the publication, the time point label means: baseline, week 1 (first vaccination visit). The treatment or condition label for this specimen denotes: pre-vaccination baseline after standard-of-care therapy. The donors had newly diagnosed IDH1-mutant astrocytomas of WHO grade 3 or 4 that showed loss of nuclear ATRX. The samples were drawn from NOA16, a multicentre, single-arm, open-label phase I trial in Germany that tested a mutant IDH1 peptide vaccine in humans for the first time. For immunogenicity testing, the blood drawn at visit V03 was used as the baseline sample. Genomic DNA for TCRB sequencing was extracted from EDTA blood using the DNeasy Blood and Tissue Kit. From cysteine to phenylalanine, the CDR3 is 12 amino acids long. This entry keeps only the CDR3 DNA: 36 bases, framed from base 1. V is trimmed back by 4 bases and J by 8 bases, and the junction contains 7 bases that no gene match accounts for. Via the germline V gene, CDR1 is SQVTM and CDR2 ANQGSEA.

Notes on this clone: No cognate antigen has been identified for it. Base qualities are not recorded, but no much larger clone differs from it by a single base.

The library was obtained by the immunoSEQ multiplex PCR assay. Rearranged TCR beta chain sequences were amplified using the hsTCRB Kit according to the manufacturer's protocol. An Illumina MiSeq was used to sequence the TCRB libraries. The source study handled its data this way. The kit vendor's proprietary platform handled demultiplexing, trimming and gene mapping. What TCRdb holds here is the immuneACCESS table cut down to in-frame rearrangements. Part of the clones is not present; checked against another copy, under half of the missing clones reflect an unresolved V gene, and the others are unexplained. V and J calls and clone size are copied from that table; D and trimming were computed from the DNA. This sample holds some 67,000 clones; 83% were observed only once. Clones ranked in the top ten supply under 6% of the sample. What the work shows at the level of the full study, not this receptor alone: PBMC samples for TCRB deep sequencing were selected based on availability. Immune responses induced by the vaccine were seen in roughly 95% of patients across multiple MHC alleles. It was noted by the authors that analyses of patient blood samples could not be reproduced owing to sample limitations. Pseudoprogression appeared unrelated to alterations in the top peripheral T cell clonotypes detected by TCRB sequencing.

The starting material was peripheral blood mononuclear cells (PBMCs), obtained from a glioma patient treated with radiotherapy, temozolomide or both. The clonotype comes from a young woman with glioma. Some clones in this sample may be carry-over from other donors' samples. The rearranged chain carries TRBV29-1 and TRBJ1-2; 7 middle bases align to TRBD1. The sequence in DNA is TGCAGCGTTGGAGGACAGGTTGGAGGCTACACCTTC. Its coded protein is CSVGGQVGGYTF.